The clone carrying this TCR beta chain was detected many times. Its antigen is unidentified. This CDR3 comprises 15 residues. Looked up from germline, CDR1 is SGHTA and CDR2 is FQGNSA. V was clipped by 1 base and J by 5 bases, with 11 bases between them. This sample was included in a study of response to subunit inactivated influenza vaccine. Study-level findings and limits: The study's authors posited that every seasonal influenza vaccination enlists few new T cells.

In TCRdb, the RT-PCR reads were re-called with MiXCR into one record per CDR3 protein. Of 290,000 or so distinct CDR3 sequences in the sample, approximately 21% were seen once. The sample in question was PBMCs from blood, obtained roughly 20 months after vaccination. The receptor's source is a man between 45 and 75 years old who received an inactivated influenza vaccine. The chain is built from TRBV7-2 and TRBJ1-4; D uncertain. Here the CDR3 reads CASSLVREQNEKLFF. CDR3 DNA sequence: TGTGCCAGCAGCTTAGTCCGGGAGCAAAATGAAAAACTGTTTTTT.